This entry describes one TCR beta chain. Its antigen is as yet unknown. This sample is drawn from a study of cytomegalovirus exposure and HLA in healthy donors. The overall study: One earlier analysis, a look at 200 million or so T cells, found almost 120 million unique TCR beta sequences. Among the roughly 400 genotyped donors, approximately 82% were placed in the Caucasian-associated ancestry cluster. Study findings and constraints: Within an earlier analysis, most TCR beta V segments proved productive either about 87% or about 30% of the time. There were some public TCRs occurring in many donors, but most TCR sequences were rare.

This CDR3 has 13 residues. Germline CDR1 reads SGHTS; CDR2 reads YDEGEE. V lost 0 bases, J lost 4 bases, and 8 bases lay in between. The PCR ran on 60 Vbeta and 13 Jbeta primers. Produced via immunoSEQ multiplex PCR; TCRdb's table is partial and in-frame only. Altogether around 150,000 clones are present, approximately 80% being singletons, with the ten largest covering about 7%. Sequencing was done on a sample of PBMCs. The chain uses TRBV5-8 and TRBJ2-7, with D perhaps TRBD1 (5 bases). This receptor was taken from a woman in her thirties in good health and CMV-seropositive. The CDR3 loop reads CASSLGTRYEQYF. CDR3 sequence (DNA): TGTGCCAGCAGCTTGGGGACACGATACGAGCAGTACTTC.